A single sample gave rise to the 23 T cell receptor beta chains below, sequenced in a study of T cell responses to AZD1222 COVID-19 vaccine. TCRdb's copy holds only in-frame clones and misses some; the assay was immunoSEQ multiplex PCR. The data show about 88,000 clones, about nine tenths seen once. Sequencing was performed on peripheral blood, taken 28 days after the second AZD1222 dose. Every receptor here comes from an adult who received the AZD1222 COVID-19 vaccine.

The V call is TRBV10-1, the J call TRBJ2-7; weak D call: TRBD1 (6 bases). The CDR3 runs to 15 residues. The germline gives CDR1 WNHNN, CDR2 SYGVQD (reference sequence). V dropped 0 bases and J dropped 0 bases, with 9 bases sitting between them. The CDR3 reads CASSESVTGSYEQYF. DNA of the CDR3: TGCGCCAGCAGTGAGTCTGTGACAGGCTCCTACGAGCAGTACTTC.

CDR3 sequence (DNA): TGCGCCAGCAGTGATCAAGTGGGCTACGAGCAGTACTTC. It translates to CASSDQVGYEQYF. The chain couples TRBV10-1 to TRBJ2-7; D gene ambiguous. The V gene's germline CDR1 is WNHNN and CDR2 SYGVQD (reference sequence). The CDR3 is 13 amino acids. V lost 3 bases, J lost 3 bases, and 9 bases lay in between.

The V and J genes are TRBV5-4 and TRBJ1-1; D unresolved. Between the trimmed V and J ends, which lost 4 bases and 0 bases, there was a span of 13 bases. Per germline, CDR1 SGHNT and CDR2 YYREEE (reference sequence). This CDR3 region has 15 residues. The CDR3 nucleotides read TGTGCCAGCAGCCCCCCCAGAACCCTGAACACTGAAGCTTTCTTT. Translation: CASSPPRTLNTEAFF.

This clone was picked up one time. The rearrangement joins TRBV6-2 or TRBV6-3 to TRBJ2-3; tentative D call: TRBD1 (6 bases). The V gene's germline CDR1 is MNHEY and CDR2 SVGEGT. CDR3 size: 19 residues. V was clipped by 5 bases and J by 0 bases, with 24 bases between them. The CDR3 loop reads CASSPFGRGIGISTDTQYF. The DNA of the CDR3 is TGTGCCAGCAGTCCCTTCGGCAGGGGAATTGGGATTAGCACAGATACGCAGTATTTT.

CDR3 DNA: TGTGCCAGCAGCTTAGGAAGGGAGGGAACGGCTTTCTTT. It encodes CASSLGREGTAFF. This rearrangement joins TRBV7-2 to TRBJ1-1; no definite D call. Germline assignment: CDR1 SGHTA and CDR2 FQGNSA. Trimming removed 1 base at V and 11 bases at J, with 14 bases between. This CDR3 contains 13 residues.

The V call is TRBV4-2, the J call TRBJ2-1; 8 bases agree with TRBD2. The CDR3 is 19 amino acids. Germline V gene lookup returns CDR1 LGHNA and CDR2 YNFKEQ. V trimming: 0 bases; J trimming: 11 bases; junction bases outside the gene matches: 21. CDR3 sequence reads: CASSQENTGGGGPLNKQFF. The CDR3 nucleotides are TGTGCCAGCAGCCAAGAAAATACGGGAGGCGGGGGGCCCCTTAATAAGCAGTTCTTC.

The J gene is TRBJ2-7, the V gene TRBV6-5; D tentatively fits TRBD1 or TRBD2 (5 bases each). This CDR3 is 14 amino acids long. The germline gives CDR1 MNHEY, CDR2 SVGAGI. With 5 bases removed from V and 2 bases from J, the gap between germline ends came to 13 bases. The CDR3 DNA follows: TGTGCCAGCAGTACCGGGGCCGATACCTACGAGCAGTACTTC. This sequence encodes CASSTGADTYEQYF.

This chain uses TRBV11-2 with TRBJ1-1; D ambiguous. Germline V gene lookup returns CDR1 SGHAT and CDR2 FQNNGV. The CDR3 sequence is 12 residues long. Deletions cut 7 bases from V and 8 bases from J, with 14 bases between. This CDR3 reads CASTPLETEAFF. The CDR3 DNA is TGTGCCAGCACCCCCCTTGAAACAGAAGCTTTCTTT.

CDR3 coding DNA: TGTGCCATCAGTGAAGATAAGGGACGCACTGAAGCTTTCTTT. It specifies CAISEDKGRTEAFF. The chain carries TRBV10-3 and TRBJ1-1; TRBD1 is a possible D gene (5 bases). V was cut by 3 bases and J by 4 bases, with 12 bases left in between. Germline V CDR1 and CDR2: ENHRY, SYGVKD. The CDR3 is made up of 14 amino acids.

A single count supports this clone. The rearrangement links TRBV7-2 to TRBJ1-1; no definite D call. Germline CDR1 is SGHTA and CDR2 is FQGNSA. Trimming took off 3 bases at V and 0 bases at J, with 8 bases between the two ends. CDR3 length equals 14 residues. The CDR3 DNA reads TGTGCCAGCAGCTTCGTGGGGTTGAACACTGAAGCTTTCTTT. This encodes CASSFVGLNTEAFF.

The rearrangement joins TRBV5-6 to TRBJ1-1; D remains unclear. CDR1 and CDR2 (germline): SGHDT, YYEEEE. CDR3 size: 14 residues. The V end lost 0 bases, the J end lost 5 bases, and 11 bases lay between the germline ends. The CDR3 DNA reads TGTGCCAGCAGCTTGGAATGGCCGGGGACTGAAGCTTTCTTT. It specifies CASSLEWPGTEAFF. The full variable domain, with the rest looked up from reference TRBV5-6 and TRBJ1-1, is DAGVTQSPTHLIKTRGQQVTLRCSPKSGHDTVSWYQQALGQGPQFIFQYYEEEERQRGNFPDRFSGHQFPNYSSELNVNALLLGDSALYLCASSLEWPGTEAFFGQGTRLTVV.

The CDR3 coding sequence is TGCGCCAGCAGCTTGGAGGGACTAACTTACAATGAGCAGTTCTTC. Encoded protein: CASSLEGLTYNEQFF. This sequence joins TRBV5-1 and TRBJ2-1, with 7 bases lining up with TRBD2. Unmatched junction bases numbered 4, after V lost 0 bases and J lost 4 bases. Per the germline V gene, CDR1 is SGHRS and CDR2 is YFSETQ. The CDR3 totals 15 residues. Drawing the rest from reference TRBV5-1 and TRBJ2-1, the complete variable domain is KAGVTQTPRYLIKTRGQQVTLSCSPISGHRSVSWYQQTPGQGLQFLFEYFSETQRNKGNFPGRFSGRQFSNSRSEMNVSTLELGDSALYLCASSLEGLTYNEQFFGPGTRLTVL.

V gene TRBV6-5 combines with J gene TRBJ2-7, with D tentatively TRBD1 (6 bases). V was pared by 0 bases and J by 2 bases, with 8 bases between. CDR1 MNHEY and CDR2 SVGAGI come from the germline V gene. The CDR3 totals 14 residues. CDR3 sequence: CASSYSTGTYEQYF. The CDR3 region has the DNA TGTGCCAGCAGTTACTCCACAGGGACCTACGAGCAGTACTTC.

This chain connects TRBV6-5 to TRBJ1-5; the match to TRBD1 covers 10 bases. V shed 6 bases, J shed 2 bases, and the junction held 4 bases outside the gene matches. CDR3 size: 15 residues. Germline CDR1 MNHEY, CDR2 SVGAGI. DNA of the CDR3: TGTGCCAGCAGGACAGGGGGCGCGGGCAATCAGCCCCAGCATTTT. Translated: CASRTGGAGNQPQHF.

The chain has TRBV6-2 or TRBV6-3 and TRBJ1-5; a possible D gene is TRBD1 (5 bases). Germline assignment: CDR1 MNHEY and CDR2 SVGEGT. The CDR3 length is 15 residues. V lost 1 base and J 0 bases, leaving 7 bases between the germline ends. DNA of the CDR3: TGTGCCAGCAGTTACTGGACAAATAGCAATCAGCCCCAGCATTTT. This gives the protein CASSYWTNSNQPQHF.

V is TRBV19 and J is TRBJ2-7; 11 bases fit TRBD1. CDR3 length equals 15 residues. Losses at the gene ends were 5 bases for V and 3 bases for J; bases not matched to a gene: 6. CDR1 and CDR2 (germline): LNHDA, SQIVND (reference sequence). This chain's CDR3 is CASSARTGGVYEQYF. The CDR3 bases are TGTGCCAGTAGTGCCCGGACAGGGGGCGTCTACGAGCAGTACTTC. Full variable domain (remainder filled in from reference TRBV19 and TRBJ2-7): DGGITQSPKYLFRKEGQNVTLSCEQNLNHDAMYWYRQDPGQGLRLIYYSQIVNDFQKGDIAEGYSVSREKKESFPLTVTSAQKNPTAFYLCASSARTGGVYEQYFGPGTRLTVT.

The rearrangement joins TRBV10-3 to TRBJ2-7, with 11 bases identical to TRBD2. The CDR3 length is 13 residues. Trimming cost V 4 bases and J 4 bases; bases outside gene matches: 0. Per the germline V gene, CDR1 is ENHRY and CDR2 is SYGVKD. The CDR3 here is CAISGLAGYEQYF. In DNA, the CDR3 is TGTGCCATCAGTGGACTAGCGGGATACGAGCAGTACTTC.

The chain has TRBV9 and TRBJ1-6; tentatively, D is TRBD1 (6 bases). The V end lost 4 bases, the J end lost 0 bases, and 17 bases lay between the germline ends. CDR1 SGDLS and CDR2 YYNGEE come from the germline V gene. CDR3 size: 18 residues. CDR3 DNA: TGTGCCAGCAGCCCCGAAACAGGGTACAGCTCCTATAATTCACCCCTCCACTTT. This codes for CASSPETGYSSYNSPLHF.

This chain connects TRBV21-1 to TRBJ1-1. TRBV21-1 is noted as a pseudogene. The CDR3 totals 16 residues. The CDR3 region is CASSKAFRQQNTEAFF. The CDR3 nucleotides read TGTGCCAGCAGCAAGGCATTCCGGCAGCAGAACACTGAAGCTTTCTTT.

The V and J genes are TRBV19 and TRBJ2-7, with 7 bases lining up with TRBD1. The CDR3 has 14 residues. Germline CDR1 is LNHDA and CDR2 is SQIVND (reference sequence). Unmatched junction bases numbered 7, after V lost 6 bases and J lost 2 bases. CDR3 protein: CASRETGRPYEQYF. DNA for the CDR3: TGTGCCAGTAGGGAGACAGGGCGCCCCTACGAGCAGTACTTC.

The chain has TRBV7-2 and TRBJ1-3; no clear D. The germline CDR1 and CDR2 sequences are SGHTA and FQGNSA. Trimming left V 2 bases short and J 5 bases short, with 10 bases between. CDR3 length: 14 amino acids. CDR3 amino acids: CASSLIGSRNTIYF. CDR3 in DNA: TGTGCCAGCAGCTTAATTGGCAGCAGAAACACCATATATTTT.

The chain couples TRBV20-1 to TRBJ2-1; D possibly corresponds to TRBD2 (6 bases). The CDR3 is made up of 13 amino acids. The germline V gene has CDR1 DFQATT and CDR2 SNEGSKA (reference sequence). Trimming shortened V by 3 bases and J by 7 bases, and 13 bases separated the two germline ends. The CDR3 sequence is CSASVGTRNEQFF. CDR3 bases: TGCAGTGCTAGTGTGGGGACTCGAAATGAGCAGTTCTTC.

This clone was seen just once. This chain connects TRBV6-5 to TRBJ1-1, with D maybe TRBD1 (5 bases). The CDR3 contains 14 residues. Germline lookup yields CDR1 MNHEY and CDR2 SVGAGI. V was clipped by 4 bases and J by 4 bases, with 13 bases between them. The CDR3 DNA follows: TGTGCCAGCAGTTTTCTAGGGGAGAGCACTGAAGCTTTCTTT. Residues: CASSFLGESTEAFF.